The entry below describes one T cell receptor (beta chain). This sample was included in a study of control samples from healthy donors and cancer patients. V lost 0 bases to trimming and J lost 4 bases, with 10 bases between them. CDR1 and CDR2 from the germline V gene are LNHDA and SQIVND (reference sequence). There are 15 residues in the CDR3. This table comes from immunoSEQ multiplex PCR, and its TCRdb copy is limited to in-frame clones, with some not included. The sample consists of 35,000 to 45,000 clones, less than 90% of them appearing once. This sequence joins TRBV19 and TRBJ1-5, with D unresolved. The clonotype originates from a man in his sixties in good health. The specimen was blood. The CDR3 reads CASSIEGSWNQPQHF. In DNA, the CDR3 is TGTGCCAGTAGTATAGAGGGGTCATGGAATCAGCCCCAGCATTTT.